Presented here are 5 T cell receptor beta chains from one specimen sequenced in a study of T cell changes during pregnancy in multiple sclerosis. Measured with immunoSEQ multiplex PCR; TCRdb has only the in-frame clones, and not every one. The profile shows roughly 64,000 clones, 80% to 95% of them singletons. Sequencing was performed on peripheral blood, taken in the third trimester of pregnancy. The receptors stem from a female donor in good health, enrolled as a control in a pregnancy study.

About this clone itself: Sequence at one end of the junction differs from germline and may be a read error. The chain couples TRBV5-1 to TRBJ2-3, with D possibly TRBD2 on 7 matching bases. This CDR3 spans 15 amino acids. Germline-derived CDR1 and CDR2 are SGHRS and YFSETQ. The CDR3 DNA follows: TGCGCCAGCAGTGCGGAGGGGGGGCAAGGAGATATGCAGTATTTT. Amino acid sequence: CASSAEGGQGDMQYF. Combining the CDR3 with reference TRBV5-1 and TRBJ2-3 gives the whole variable domain KAGVTQTPRYLIKTRGQQVTLSCSPISGHRSVSWYQQTPGQGLQFLFEYFSETQRNKGNFPGRFSGRQFSNSRSEMNVSTLELGDSALYLCASSAEGGQGDMQYFGPGTRLTVL.

This clone came up once. V is TRBV9 and J is TRBJ2-7, with D perhaps TRBD1 (5 bases). CDR1 SGDLS and CDR2 YYNGEE come from the germline V gene. V lost 0 bases and J 6 bases, leaving 13 bases between the germline ends. This CDR3 comprises 14 residues. CDR3 nucleotides: TGTGCCAGCAGCGTAGGGCACAGGAAAGGCGAGCAGTACTTC. Translating gives CASSVGHRKGEQYF. Based on the CDR3 plus reference TRBV9 and TRBJ2-7, the full variable domain is DSGVTQTPKHLITATGQRVTLRCSPRSGDLSVYWYQQSLDQGLQFLIQYYNGEERAKGNILERFSAQQFPDLHSELNLSSLELGDSALYFCASSVGHRKGEQYFGPGTRLTVT.

This chain joins TRBV30 and TRBJ2-2; D not resolved. Germline V gene sequence: CDR1 GTSNPN, CDR2 SVGIG (reference sequence). The CDR3 sequence is 15 residues long. V was shortened by 0 bases and J by 4 bases, with 12 bases between the two germline ends. The CDR3 DNA is TGTGCCTGGAGTGTACCCGAGACAACCACCGGGGAGCTGTTTTTT. It translates to CAWSVPETTTGELFF.

This clone was counted only a few times. The chain is built from TRBV7-9 and TRBJ1-1; TRBD1 matches at 8 bases. V shed 7 bases and J 5 bases; nucleotides not matched to a gene: 12. Germline CDR1 is SEHNR and CDR2 is FQNEAQ (reference sequence). CDR3 size: 15 residues. As DNA, the CDR3 is TGTGCCAGCATCTTGGGGCAGGGGGCGAATACTGAAGCTTTCTTT. Amino acids: CASILGQGANTEAFF. Supplemented by reference TRBV7-9 and TRBJ1-1, the full variable domain reads DTGVSQNPRHKITKRGQNVTFRCDPISEHNRLYWYRQTLGQGPEFLTYFQNEAQLEKSRLLSDRFSAERPKGSFSTLEIQRTEQGDSAMYLCASILGQGANTEAFFGQGTRLTVV.

The chain joins TRBV11-2 to TRBJ2-1, with D possibly being TRBD2 (6 bases). CDR3 size: 14 residues. The germline CDR1 and CDR2 sequences are SGHAT and FQNNGV. V lost 0 bases and J lost 9, with 12 bases in between. The CDR3 here is CASSLEPGSTEQFF. The CDR3 DNA follows: TGTGCCAGCAGCTTAGAACCCGGGAGTACTGAGCAGTTCTTC.